Listed below are T cell receptor beta chains from one sample, sequenced in a study of PD-1 blockade in classical Hodgkin lymphoma. Sequencing was performed with immunoSEQ multiplex PCR; in TCRdb, only in-frame clones are kept and a portion is missing. The repertoire holds approximately 73,000 clones, with about 92% as singletons. The sample consisted of peripheral blood mononuclear cells (PBMCs), taken at baseline. The receptors originated from a human donor with classical Hodgkin lymphoma. Both conserved end residues are part of each CDR3. Each record gives: J gene, clone size, V gene, D gene, CDR3 protein, CDR3 DNA. D genes are given only for firm matches. Rows may omit the clone size; those that give it use once, few, many or a size class.

TRBJ1-5 - TRBV27 - CASSPLTKGQSHQPQHF TGTGCCAGCAGTCCACTAACGAAGGGCCAGTCGCATCAGCCCCAGCATTTT
TRBJ1-1 - TRBV4-1 - CASSPGPIPMNTEAFF TGCGCCAGCAGCCCCGGCCCTATTCCCATGAACACTGAAGCTTTCTTT
TRBJ2-6 - TRBV30 - CAWTTSLGLAGANVLTF TGTGCCTGGACCACCTCCTTGGGACTGGCTGGGGCCAACGTCCTGACTTTC
TRBJ2-7 - TRBV9 - CASSVVPTYEQYF TGTGCCAGCAGCGTAGTCCCGACCTACGAGCAGTACTTC
TRBJ1-5 - TRBV7-8 TRBD1 CASSWDREQPQHF TGTGCCAGCAGCTGGGACAGGGAGCAGCCCCAGCATTTT
TRBJ1-6 - TRBV6-5 - CASSYLLPSYNSPLHF TGTGCCAGCAGTTATTTACTCCCTTCCTATAATTCACCCCTCCACTTT
TRBJ2-7 few TRBV19 - CASSILGPPYEQYF TGTGCCAGTAGTATCCTGGGCCCCCCCTACGAGCAGTACTTC
TRBJ2-7 - TRBV7-6 TRBD2 CASSLFSGSEYEQYF TGTGCCAGCAGCTTATTTAGCGGGAGTGAATACGAGCAGTACTTC
TRBJ2-1 - TRBV4-1 - CASSQGLRANEQFF TGCGCCAGCAGCCAAGGGTTGAGGGCTAATGAGCAGTTCTTC
TRBJ2-5 - TRBV11-1 TRBD2 CASSLIPLAGGRETQYF TGTGCCAGCAGCTTAATTCCCCTAGCGGGGGGTCGAGAGACCCAGTACTTC
TRBJ2-7 - TRBV7-6 TRBD2 CASSRGSGSGDEQYF TGTGCCAGCAGCCGTGGTTCCGGTAGCGGGGACGAGCAGTACTTC
TRBJ2-2 - TRBV30 - CAWSGGSNTGELFF TGTGCCTGGAGTGGGGGCAGTAACACCGGGGAGCTGTTTTTT
TRBJ1-3 - TRBV13 - CASSLEAAGGNTIYF TGTGCCAGCAGCTTAGAGGCGGCAGGCGGAAACACCATATATTTT
TRBJ2-3 - TRBV5-6 TRBD2 CASSLLAGGTDTQYF TGTGCCAGCAGCTTGCTAGCGGGAGGAACAGATACGCAGTATTTT
TRBJ2-7 - TRBV4-2 - CASSQTSTENYEQYF TGTGCCAGCAGCCAAACATCGACAGAGAACTACGAGCAGTACTTC
TRBJ2-2 once TRBV5-4 - CASSPSSVANTGELFF TGTGCCAGCAGCCCGTCTAGCGTCGCGAACACCGGGGAGCTGTTTTTT
TRBJ2-2 - TRBV19 - CASSIGPNTGELFF TGTGCCAGTAGTATTGGCCCGAACACCGGGGAGCTGTTTTTT
TRBJ2-3 - TRBV7-2 - CASSFGPLGATLVTDTQYF TGTGCCAGCAGCTTCGGGCCGCTCGGGGCTACCCTGGTTACAGATACGCAGTATTTT
TRBJ2-4 - TRBV6-5 - CASSEGGNIQYF TGTGCCAGCAGTGAGGGTGGGAACATTCAGTACTTC
TRBJ2-7 - TRBV29-1 TRBD2 CSVEDRAGDSYEQYF TGCAGCGTTGAAGATAGGGCGGGAGACTCCTACGAGCAGTACTTC
TRBJ1-1 - TRBV12-5 - CASGLYGPIEAFF TGTGCTAGTGGTTTGTATGGGCCGATTGAAGCTTTCTTT
TRBJ1-5 - TRBV19 - CASSPTLDRNQPQHF TGTGCCAGTAGCCCAACCTTAGACAGAAATCAGCCCCAGCATTTT
TRBJ1-1 - TRBV6-5 - CASSLTGRGTEAFF TGTGCCAGCAGTTTAACAGGTCGGGGCACTGAAGCTTTCTTT
TRBJ2-2 - TRBV30 - CAWRLDTGELFF TGTGCCTGGAGACTAGACACCGGGGAGCTGTTTTTT
TRBJ2-7 - TRBV2 TRBD1 CASSEGTGANYEQYF TGTGCCAGCAGTGAAGGGACAGGAGCGAACTACGAGCAGTACTTC
TRBJ2-1 - TRBV5-1 TRBD2 CASSFGGTTYNEQFF TGCGCCAGCAGCTTTGGCGGGACTACCTACAATGAGCAGTTCTTC
TRBJ2-1 - TRBV7-3 TRBD1 CASSPTTGDHEQFF TGTGCCAGCAGCCCAACCACAGGGGACCATGAGCAGTTCTTC